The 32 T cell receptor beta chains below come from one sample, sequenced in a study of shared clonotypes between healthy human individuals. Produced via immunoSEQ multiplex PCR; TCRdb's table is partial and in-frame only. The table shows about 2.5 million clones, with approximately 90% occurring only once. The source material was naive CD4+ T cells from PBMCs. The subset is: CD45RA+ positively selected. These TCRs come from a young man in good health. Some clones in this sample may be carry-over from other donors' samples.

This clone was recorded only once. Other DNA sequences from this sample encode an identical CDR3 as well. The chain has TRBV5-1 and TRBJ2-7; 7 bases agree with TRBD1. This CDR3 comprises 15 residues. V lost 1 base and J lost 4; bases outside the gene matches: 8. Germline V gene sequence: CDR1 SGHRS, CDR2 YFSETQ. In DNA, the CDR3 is TGCGCCAGCAGCTTGACCGGGACAGAGACGTACGAGCAGTACTTC. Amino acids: CASSLTGTETYEQYF. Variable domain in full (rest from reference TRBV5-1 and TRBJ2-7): KAGVTQTPRYLIKTRGQQVTLSCSPISGHRSVSWYQQTPGQGLQFLFEYFSETQRNKGNFPGRFSGRQFSNSRSEMNVSTLELGDSALYLCASSLTGTETYEQYFGPGTRLTVT.

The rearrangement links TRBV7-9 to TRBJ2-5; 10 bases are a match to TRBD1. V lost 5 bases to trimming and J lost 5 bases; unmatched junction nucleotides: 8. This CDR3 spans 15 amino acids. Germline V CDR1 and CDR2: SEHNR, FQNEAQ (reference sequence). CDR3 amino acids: CASSSTGQGFETQYF. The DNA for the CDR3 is TGTGCCAGCAGCAGCACGGGACAGGGGTTTGAGACCCAGTACTTC.

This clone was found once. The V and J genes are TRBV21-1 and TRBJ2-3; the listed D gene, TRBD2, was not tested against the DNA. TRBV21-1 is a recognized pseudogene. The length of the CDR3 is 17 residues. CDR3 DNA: TGTGCCAGCAGCATCATACCGGGACTAGGCAGCACAGATACGCAGTATTTT. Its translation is CASSIIPGLGSTDTQYF.

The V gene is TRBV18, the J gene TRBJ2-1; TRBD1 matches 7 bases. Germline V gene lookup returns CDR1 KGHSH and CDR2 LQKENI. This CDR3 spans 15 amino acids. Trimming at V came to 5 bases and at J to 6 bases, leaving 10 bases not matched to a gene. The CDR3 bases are TGTGCCAGCTCAACCACAGGGGTTTTAGGCAATGAGCAGTTCTTC. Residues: CASSTTGVLGNEQFF.

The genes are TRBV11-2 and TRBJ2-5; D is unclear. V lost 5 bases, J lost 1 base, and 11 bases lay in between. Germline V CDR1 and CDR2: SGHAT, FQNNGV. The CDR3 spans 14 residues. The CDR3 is CASSPGGSQETQYF. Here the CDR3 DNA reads TGTGCCAGCAGCCCTGGCGGTTCCCAAGAGACCCAGTACTTC. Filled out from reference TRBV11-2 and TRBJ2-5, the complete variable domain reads EAGVAQSPRYKIIEKRQSVAFWCNPISGHATLYWYQQILGQGPKLLIQFQNNGVVDDSQLPKDRFSAERLKGVDSTLKIQPAKLEDSAVYLCASSPGGSQETQYFGPGTRLLVL.

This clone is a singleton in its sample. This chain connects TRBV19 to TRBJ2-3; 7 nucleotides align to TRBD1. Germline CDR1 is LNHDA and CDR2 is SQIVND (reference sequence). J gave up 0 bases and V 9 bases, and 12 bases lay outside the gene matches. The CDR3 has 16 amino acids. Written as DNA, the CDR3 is TGTGCCAGCGGCCGGGACAGAGCCTCTAGCACAGATACGCAGTATTTT. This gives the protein CASGRDRASSTDTQYF. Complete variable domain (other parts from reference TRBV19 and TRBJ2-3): DGGITQSPKYLFRKEGQNVTLSCEQNLNHDAMYWYRQDPGQGLRLIYYSQIVNDFQKGDIAEGYSVSREKKESFPLTVTSAQKNPTAFYLCASGRDRASSTDTQYFGPGTRLTVL.

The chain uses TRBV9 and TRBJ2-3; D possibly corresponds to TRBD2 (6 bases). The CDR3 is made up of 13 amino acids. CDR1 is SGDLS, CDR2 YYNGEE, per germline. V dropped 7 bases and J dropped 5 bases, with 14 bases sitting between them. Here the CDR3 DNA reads TGTGCCAGCTCCTCCGGGACTCGAGATACGCAGTATTTT. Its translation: CASSSGTRDTQYF.

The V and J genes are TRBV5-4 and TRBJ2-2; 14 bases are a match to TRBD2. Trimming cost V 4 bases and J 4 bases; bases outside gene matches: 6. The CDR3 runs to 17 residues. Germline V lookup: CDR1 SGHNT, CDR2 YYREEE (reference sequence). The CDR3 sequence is CASSLGGLAGATGELFF. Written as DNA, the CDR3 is TGTGCCAGCAGCCTGGGGGGACTAGCGGGAGCCACCGGGGAGCTGTTTTTT.

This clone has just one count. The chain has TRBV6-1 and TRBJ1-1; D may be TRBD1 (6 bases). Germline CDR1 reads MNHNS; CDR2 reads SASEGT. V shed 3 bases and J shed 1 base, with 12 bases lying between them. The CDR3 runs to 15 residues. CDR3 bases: TGTGCCAGCAGTGACTCCAGGGGTGGGAACACTGAAGCTTTCTTT. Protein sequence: CASSDSRGGNTEAFF.

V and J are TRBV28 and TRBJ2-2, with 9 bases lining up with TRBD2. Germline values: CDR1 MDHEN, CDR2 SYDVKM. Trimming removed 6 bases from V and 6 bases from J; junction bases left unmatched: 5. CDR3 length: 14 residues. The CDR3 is CASSVAGAPGELFF. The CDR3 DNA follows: TGTGCCAGCAGCGTAGCGGGAGCCCCCGGGGAGCTGTTTTTT.

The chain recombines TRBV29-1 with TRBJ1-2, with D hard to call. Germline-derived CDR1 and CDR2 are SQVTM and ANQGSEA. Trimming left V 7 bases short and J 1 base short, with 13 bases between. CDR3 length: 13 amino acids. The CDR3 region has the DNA TGCAGCGCTGCCGCGCGGGGTAACTATGGCTACACCTTC. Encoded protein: CSAAARGNYGYTF.

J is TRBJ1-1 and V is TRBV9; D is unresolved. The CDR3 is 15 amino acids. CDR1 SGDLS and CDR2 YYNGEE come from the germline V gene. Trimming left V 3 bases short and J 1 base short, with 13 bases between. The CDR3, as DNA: TGTGCCAGCAGCGCTTGGACGGGAAAGAACACTGAAGCTTTCTTT. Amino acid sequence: CASSAWTGKNTEAFF.

The CDR3 nucleotides read TGTGCCAGCAGTGAAACGGCGGGTGCAACCGGGGAGCTGTTTTTT. It specifies CASSETAGATGELFF. The rearrangement links TRBV2 to TRBJ2-2, with a possible D match to TRBD2 (5 bases). Germline-derived CDR1 and CDR2 are SNHLY and FYNNEI. Trimming took off 2 bases at V and 5 bases at J, with 12 bases between the two ends. The CDR3 runs 15 residues.

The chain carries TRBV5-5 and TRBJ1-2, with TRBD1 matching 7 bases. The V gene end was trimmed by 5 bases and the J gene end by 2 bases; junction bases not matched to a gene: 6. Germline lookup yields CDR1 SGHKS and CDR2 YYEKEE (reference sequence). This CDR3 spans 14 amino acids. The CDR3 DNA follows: TGTGCCAGCAGGGCAGGGACAGCCAACTATGGCTACACCTTC. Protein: CASRAGTANYGYTF.

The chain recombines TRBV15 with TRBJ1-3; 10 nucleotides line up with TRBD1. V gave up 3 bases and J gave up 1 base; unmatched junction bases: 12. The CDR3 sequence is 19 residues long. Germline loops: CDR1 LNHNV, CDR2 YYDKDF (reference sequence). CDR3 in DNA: TGTGCCACCAGCAGGGCCGGGACAGGGGAAGTAAGGTCTGGAAACACCATATATTTT. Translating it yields CATSRAGTGEVRSGNTIYF.

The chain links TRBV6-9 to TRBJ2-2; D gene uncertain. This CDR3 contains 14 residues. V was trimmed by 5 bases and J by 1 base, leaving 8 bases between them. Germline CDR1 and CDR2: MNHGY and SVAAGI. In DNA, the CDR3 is TGTGCCAGCAGTCTCCCAGGGAACACCGGGGAGCTGTTTTTT. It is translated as CASSLPGNTGELFF.

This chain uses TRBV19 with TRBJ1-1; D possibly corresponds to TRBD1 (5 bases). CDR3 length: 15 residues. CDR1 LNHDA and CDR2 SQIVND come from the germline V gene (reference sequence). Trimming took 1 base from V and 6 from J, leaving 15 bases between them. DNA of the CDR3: TGTGCCAGTAGTATAGCTAGGGGAATTGTCGCTGAAGCTTTCTTT. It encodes CASSIARGIVAEAFF.

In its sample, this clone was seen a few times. CDR3 coding DNA: TGTGCCAGCAGCGCCAGGAATGAGCAGTTCTTC. This codes for CASSARNEQFF. This chain links TRBV28 with TRBJ2-1; D is unclear. V shed 6 bases and J shed 7 bases, with 7 bases lying between them. The CDR3 extends over 11 amino acids. Germline V CDR1 and CDR2: MDHEN, SYDVKM.

CDR3 nucleotide sequence: TGTGCCAGCAGCTTAGAACTTTGGGGGGGCGAGACCCAGTACTTC. It specifies CASSLELWGGETQYF. The rearrangement joins TRBV11-2 to TRBJ2-5, with D maybe TRBD2 (7 bases). This CDR3 is built from 15 residues. The V gene's germline CDR1 is SGHAT and CDR2 FQNNGV. The germline V and J ends were trimmed by 0 bases and 5 bases, with 13 bases remaining between them.

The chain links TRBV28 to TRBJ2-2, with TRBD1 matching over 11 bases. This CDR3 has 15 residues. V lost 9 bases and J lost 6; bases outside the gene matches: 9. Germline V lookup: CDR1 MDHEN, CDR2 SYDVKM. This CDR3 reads CASQDRGLWSGELFF. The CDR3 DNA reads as TGTGCCAGTCAGGACAGGGGGCTATGGTCCGGGGAGCTGTTTTTT.

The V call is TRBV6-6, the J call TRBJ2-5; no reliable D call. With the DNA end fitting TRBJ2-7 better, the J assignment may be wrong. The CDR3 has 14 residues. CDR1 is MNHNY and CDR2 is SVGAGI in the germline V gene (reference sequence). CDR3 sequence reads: CASTLPGRFYEQYF. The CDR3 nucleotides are TGTGCCAGCACTCTGCCCGGCCGTTTCTACGAGCAGTACTTC.

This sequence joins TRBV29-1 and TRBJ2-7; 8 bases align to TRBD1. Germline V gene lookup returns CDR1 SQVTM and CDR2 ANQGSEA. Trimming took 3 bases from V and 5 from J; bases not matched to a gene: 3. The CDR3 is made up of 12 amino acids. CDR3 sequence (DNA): TGCAGCGTTGAGCTGGGACAGGACGAGCAGTACTTC. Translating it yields CSVELGQDEQYF.

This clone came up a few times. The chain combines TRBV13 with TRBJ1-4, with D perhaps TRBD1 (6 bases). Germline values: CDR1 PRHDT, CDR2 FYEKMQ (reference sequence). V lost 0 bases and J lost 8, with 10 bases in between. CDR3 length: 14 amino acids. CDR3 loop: CASSLGWDKEKLFF. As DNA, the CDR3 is TGTGCCAGCAGCTTAGGCTGGGACAAAGAAAAACTGTTTTTT.

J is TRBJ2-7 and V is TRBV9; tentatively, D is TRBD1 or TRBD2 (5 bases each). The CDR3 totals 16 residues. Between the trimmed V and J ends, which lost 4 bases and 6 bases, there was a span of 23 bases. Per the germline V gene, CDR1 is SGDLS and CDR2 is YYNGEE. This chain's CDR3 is CASSRSEGSIQGEQYF. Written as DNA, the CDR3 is TGTGCCAGCAGCCGAAGCGAGGGATCTATTCAGGGCGAGCAGTACTTC.

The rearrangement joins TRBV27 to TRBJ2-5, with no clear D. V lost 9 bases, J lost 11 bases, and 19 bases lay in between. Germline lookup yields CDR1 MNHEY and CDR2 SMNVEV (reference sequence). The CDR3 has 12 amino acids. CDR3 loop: CASHTKIGEQYF. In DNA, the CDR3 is TGTGCCAGTCACACAAAAATTGGAGAGCAGTACTTC.

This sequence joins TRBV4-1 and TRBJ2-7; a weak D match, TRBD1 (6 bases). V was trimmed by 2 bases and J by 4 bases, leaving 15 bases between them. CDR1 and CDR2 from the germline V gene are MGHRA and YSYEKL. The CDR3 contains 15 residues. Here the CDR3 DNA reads TGCGCCAGCAGCCAACCTCGTGGGCAGGGGTACGAGCAGTACTTC. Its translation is CASSQPRGQGYEQYF.

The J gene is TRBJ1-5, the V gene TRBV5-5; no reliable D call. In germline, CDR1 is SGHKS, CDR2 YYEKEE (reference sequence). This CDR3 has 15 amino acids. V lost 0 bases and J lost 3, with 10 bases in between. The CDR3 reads CASSLGLWINQPQHF. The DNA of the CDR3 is TGTGCCAGCAGCTTGGGATTATGGATCAATCAGCCCCAGCATTTT.

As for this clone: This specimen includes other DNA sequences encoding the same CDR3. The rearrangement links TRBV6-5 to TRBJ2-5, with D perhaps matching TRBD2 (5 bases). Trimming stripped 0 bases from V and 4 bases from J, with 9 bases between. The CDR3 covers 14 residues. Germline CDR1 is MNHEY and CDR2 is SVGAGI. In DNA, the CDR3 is TGTGCCAGCAGTTACTCTGGAGGTCCAGAGACCCAGTACTTC. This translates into CASSYSGGPETQYF.

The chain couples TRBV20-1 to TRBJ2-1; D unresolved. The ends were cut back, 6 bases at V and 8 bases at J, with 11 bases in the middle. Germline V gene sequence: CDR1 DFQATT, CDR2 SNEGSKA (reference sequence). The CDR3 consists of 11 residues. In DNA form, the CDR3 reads TGCAGTGCCCCTCGGAGAGATGAGCAGTTCTTC. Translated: CSAPRRDEQFF.

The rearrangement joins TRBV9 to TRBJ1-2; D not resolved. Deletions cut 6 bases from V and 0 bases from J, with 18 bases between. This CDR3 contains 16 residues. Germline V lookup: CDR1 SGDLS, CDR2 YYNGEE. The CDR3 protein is CASTAVGRPSNYGYTF. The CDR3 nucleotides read TGTGCCAGCACCGCGGTGGGCAGACCTTCTAACTATGGCTACACCTTC.

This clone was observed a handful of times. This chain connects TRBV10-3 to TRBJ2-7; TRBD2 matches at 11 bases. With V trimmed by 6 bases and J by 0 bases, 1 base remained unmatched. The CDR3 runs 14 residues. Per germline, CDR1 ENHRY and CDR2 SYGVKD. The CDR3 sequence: CAISGLAGSYEQYF. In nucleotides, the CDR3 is TGTGCCATCAGCGGACTAGCGGGCTCCTACGAGCAGTACTTC.

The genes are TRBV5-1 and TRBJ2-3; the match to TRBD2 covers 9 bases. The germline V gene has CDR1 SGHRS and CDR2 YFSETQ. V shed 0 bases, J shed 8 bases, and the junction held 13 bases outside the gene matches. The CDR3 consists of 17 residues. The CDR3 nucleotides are TGCGCCAGCAGCTTGGGGAGTAGCGGGAGAATAATGGTTACGCAGTATTTT. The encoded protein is CASSLGSSGRIMVTQYF.